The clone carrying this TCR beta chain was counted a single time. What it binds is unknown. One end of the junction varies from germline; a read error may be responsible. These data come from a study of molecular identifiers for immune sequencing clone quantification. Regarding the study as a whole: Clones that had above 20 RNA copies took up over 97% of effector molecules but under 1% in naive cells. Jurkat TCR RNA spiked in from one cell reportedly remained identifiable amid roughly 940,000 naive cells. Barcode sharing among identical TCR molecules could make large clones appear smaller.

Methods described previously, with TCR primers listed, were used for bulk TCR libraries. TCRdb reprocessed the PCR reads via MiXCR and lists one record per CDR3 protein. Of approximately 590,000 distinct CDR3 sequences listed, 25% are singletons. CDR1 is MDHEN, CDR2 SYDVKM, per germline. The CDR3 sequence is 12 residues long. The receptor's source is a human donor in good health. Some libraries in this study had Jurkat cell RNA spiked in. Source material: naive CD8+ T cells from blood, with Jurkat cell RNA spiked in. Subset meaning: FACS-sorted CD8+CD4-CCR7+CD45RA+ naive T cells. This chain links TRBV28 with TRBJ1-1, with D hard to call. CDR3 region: CTSSPLDGEAFF. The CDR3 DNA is TGTACCAGCAGTCCCCTAGACGGTGAAGCTTTCTTT.